This entry is about one TCR beta chain. The data are from a study of PD-1 blockade in classical Hodgkin lymphoma. Libraries were prepared by immunoSEQ multiplex PCR; TCRdb keeps only in-frame clonotypes and omits some of them. The table has about 14,000 clones, approximately 90% seen once; the top ten hold around 6.2%. Germline V CDR1 and CDR2: SEHNR, FQNEAQ (reference sequence). Trimming removed 1 base at V and 4 bases at J, with 20 bases between. CDR3 length equals 18 residues. Time point: newly diagnosed, previously untreated cHL patient sample. Investigators obtained CD8+ T cells from thawed PBMCs by magnetic negative selection.

This receptor was identified in a human donor with classical Hodgkin lymphoma. The sample taken for sequencing was CD8+ T cells from blood. The genes are TRBV7-9 and TRBJ1-3, with D unresolved. The CDR3 is CASSLGFLEGRTGNTIYF. The CDR3 DNA follows: TGTGCCAGCAGCTTAGGCTTTCTTGAGGGTAGGACCGGAAACACCATATATTTT.